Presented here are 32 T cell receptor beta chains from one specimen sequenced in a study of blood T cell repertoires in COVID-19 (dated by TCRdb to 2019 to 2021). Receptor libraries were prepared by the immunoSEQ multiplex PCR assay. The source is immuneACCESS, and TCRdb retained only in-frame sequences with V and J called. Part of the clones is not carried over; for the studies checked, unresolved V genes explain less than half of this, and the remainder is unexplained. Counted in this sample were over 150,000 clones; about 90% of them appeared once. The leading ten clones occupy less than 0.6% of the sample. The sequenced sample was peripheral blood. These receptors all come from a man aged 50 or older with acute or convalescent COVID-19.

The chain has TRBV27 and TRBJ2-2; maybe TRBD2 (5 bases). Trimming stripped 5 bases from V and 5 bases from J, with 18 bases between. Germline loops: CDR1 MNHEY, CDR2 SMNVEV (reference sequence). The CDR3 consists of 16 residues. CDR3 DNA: TGTGCCAGCAGTCCCCTGTGGGAGATGGGGACCGGGGAGCTGTTTTTT. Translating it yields CASSPLWEMGTGELFF.

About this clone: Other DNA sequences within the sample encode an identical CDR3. The CDR3 here is CASSVGRGSSGNTIYF. For the CDR3, the DNA is TGTGCCAGCAGCGTAGGTCGGGGGAGCTCTGGAAACACCATATATTTT. V is TRBV9 and J is TRBJ1-3; maybe TRBD1 (5 bases). The CDR3 contains 16 residues. V was clipped by 0 bases and J by 0 bases, with 10 bases between them. The V gene's germline CDR1 is SGDLS and CDR2 YYNGEE.

In DNA form, the CDR3 reads TGTGCCTGGAGTGTCAATGAGGGTCCCCAGCATTTT. Translated: CAWSVNEGPQHF. The gene calls are TRBV30 and TRBJ1-5; D call uncertain. This CDR3 region has 12 residues. From germline, CDR1 is GTSNPN and CDR2 SVGIG (reference sequence). Trimming left V 0 bases short and J 10 bases short, with 10 bases between.

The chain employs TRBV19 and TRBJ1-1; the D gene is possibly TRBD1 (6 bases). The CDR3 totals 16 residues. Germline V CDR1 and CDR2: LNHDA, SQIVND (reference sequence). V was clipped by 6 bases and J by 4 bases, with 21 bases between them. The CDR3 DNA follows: TGTGCCAGTAGCCTTTTGTCCGGGCAGGGGAGCACTGAAGCTTTCTTT. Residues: CASSLLSGQGSTEAFF.

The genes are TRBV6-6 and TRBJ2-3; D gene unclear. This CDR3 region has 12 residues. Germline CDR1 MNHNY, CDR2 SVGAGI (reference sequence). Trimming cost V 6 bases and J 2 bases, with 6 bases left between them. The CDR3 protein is CASSSPTDTQYF. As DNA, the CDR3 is TGTGCCAGCAGCTCCCCCACAGATACGCAGTATTTT.

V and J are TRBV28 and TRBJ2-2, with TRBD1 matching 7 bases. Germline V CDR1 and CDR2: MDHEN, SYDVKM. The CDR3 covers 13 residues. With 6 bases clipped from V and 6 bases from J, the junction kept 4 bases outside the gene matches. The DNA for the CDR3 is TGTGCCAGCAGGATCGGGACAGCCGGGGAGCTGTTTTTT. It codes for CASRIGTAGELFF.

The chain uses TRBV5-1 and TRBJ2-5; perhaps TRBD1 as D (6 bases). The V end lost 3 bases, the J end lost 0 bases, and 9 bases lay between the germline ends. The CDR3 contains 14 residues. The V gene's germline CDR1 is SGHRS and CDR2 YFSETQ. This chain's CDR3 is CASSWDMYQETQYF. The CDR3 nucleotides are TGCGCCAGCAGCTGGGACATGTACCAAGAGACCCAGTACTTC. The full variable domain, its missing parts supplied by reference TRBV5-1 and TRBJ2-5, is KAGVTQTPRYLIKTRGQQVTLSCSPISGHRSVSWYQQTPGQGLQFLFEYFSETQRNKGNFPGRFSGRQFSNSRSEMNVSTLELGDSALYLCASSWDMYQETQYFGPGTRLLVL.

The CDR3 region is CASSQGLAKEDEQFF. The CDR3 nucleotides are TGTGCCAGCAGCCAAGGACTAGCGAAGGAGGATGAGCAGTTCTTC. The chain links TRBV3-1 (or the pseudogene TRBV3-2) to TRBJ2-1, with 8 bases that match TRBD2. The CDR3 loop spans 15 amino acids. Looked up from germline, CDR1 is LGHDT and CDR2 is YNNKEL (reference sequence). V shed 1 base, J shed 8 bases, and the junction held 7 bases outside the gene matches.

The CDR3 DNA reads as TGTGCCAGCTCAAACAGTGGGGCTTACAATGAGCAGTTCTTC. Its protein is CASSNSGAYNEQFF. This rearrangement joins TRBV18 to TRBJ2-1; perhaps TRBD1 as D (5 bases). This CDR3 is 14 amino acids long. V lost 5 bases and J lost 4, with 12 bases in between. Germline V gene data show CDR1 as KGHSH and CDR2 as LQKENI.

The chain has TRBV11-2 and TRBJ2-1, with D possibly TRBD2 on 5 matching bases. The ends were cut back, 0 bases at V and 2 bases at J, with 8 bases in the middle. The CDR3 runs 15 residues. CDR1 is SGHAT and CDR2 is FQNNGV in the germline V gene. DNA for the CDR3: TGTGCCAGCAGCTTAGAACTAGATCCCTACAATGAGCAGTTCTTC. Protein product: CASSLELDPYNEQFF.

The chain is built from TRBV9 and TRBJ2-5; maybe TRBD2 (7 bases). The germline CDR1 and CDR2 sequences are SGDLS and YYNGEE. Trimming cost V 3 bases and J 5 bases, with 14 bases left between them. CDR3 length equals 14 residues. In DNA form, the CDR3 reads TGTGCCAGCAGCGCTGGGGGGGCAGGCGAGACCCAGTACTTC. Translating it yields CASSAGGAGETQYF.

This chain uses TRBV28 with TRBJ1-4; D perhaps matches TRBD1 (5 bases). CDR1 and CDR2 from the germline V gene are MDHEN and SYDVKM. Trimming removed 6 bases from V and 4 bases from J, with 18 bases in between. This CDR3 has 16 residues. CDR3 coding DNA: TGTGCCAGCAGGGGGCAGCAGGCTCGGAATAATGAAAAACTGTTTTTT. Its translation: CASRGQQARNNEKLFF.

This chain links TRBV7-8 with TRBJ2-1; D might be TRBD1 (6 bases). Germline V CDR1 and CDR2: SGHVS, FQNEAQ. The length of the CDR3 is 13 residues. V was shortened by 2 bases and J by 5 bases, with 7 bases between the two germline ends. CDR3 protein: CASSLNRDNEQFF. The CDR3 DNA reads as TGTGCCAGCAGCTTAAACAGGGACAATGAGCAGTTCTTC.

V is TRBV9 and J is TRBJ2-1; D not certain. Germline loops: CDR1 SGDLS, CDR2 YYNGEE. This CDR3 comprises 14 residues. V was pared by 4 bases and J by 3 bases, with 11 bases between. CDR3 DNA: TGTGCCAGCAGCCCCCCCCTAGGCTACAATGAGCAGTTCTTC. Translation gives CASSPPLGYNEQFF. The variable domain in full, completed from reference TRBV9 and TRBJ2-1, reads DSGVTQTPKHLITATGQRVTLRCSPRSGDLSVYWYQQSLDQGLQFLIQYYNGEERAKGNILERFSAQQFPDLHSELNLSSLELGDSALYFCASSPPLGYNEQFFGPGTRLTVL.

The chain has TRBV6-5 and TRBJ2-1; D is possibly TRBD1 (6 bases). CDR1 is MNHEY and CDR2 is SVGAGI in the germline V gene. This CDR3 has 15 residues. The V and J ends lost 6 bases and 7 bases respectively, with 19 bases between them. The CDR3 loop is CASSSEKGGRNEQFF. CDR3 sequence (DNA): TGTGCCAGCAGCTCGGAAAAAGGGGGAAGAAATGAGCAGTTCTTC.

The CDR3 region is CASSVSRPQQADTQYF. Here the CDR3 DNA reads TGTGCCAGCAGTGTGTCCCGGCCACAGCAGGCAGATACGCAGTATTTT. The rearrangement joins TRBV2 to TRBJ2-3; D not resolved. V was shortened by 4 bases and J by 4 bases, with 18 bases between the two germline ends. The CDR3 is 16 amino acids. Germline lookup yields CDR1 SNHLY and CDR2 FYNNEI.

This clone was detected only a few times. CDR3 loop: CAGSGSTDTQYF. As DNA, the CDR3 is TGTGCGGGTAGCGGAAGCACAGATACGCAGTATTTT. The chain employs TRBV28 and TRBJ2-3, with D possibly matching TRBD2 (6 bases). The CDR3 contains 12 residues. CDR1 and CDR2 from the germline V gene are MDHEN and SYDVKM.

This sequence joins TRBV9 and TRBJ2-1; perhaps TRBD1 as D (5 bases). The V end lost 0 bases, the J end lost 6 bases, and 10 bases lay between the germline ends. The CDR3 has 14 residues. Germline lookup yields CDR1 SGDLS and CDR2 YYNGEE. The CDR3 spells CASSVADTRNEQFF. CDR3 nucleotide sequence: TGTGCCAGCAGCGTAGCGGACACCCGCAATGAGCAGTTCTTC.

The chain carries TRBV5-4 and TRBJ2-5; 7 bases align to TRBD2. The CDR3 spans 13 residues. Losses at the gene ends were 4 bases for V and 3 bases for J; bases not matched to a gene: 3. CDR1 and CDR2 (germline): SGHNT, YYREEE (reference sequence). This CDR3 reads CASSQGLEETQYF. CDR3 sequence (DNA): TGTGCCAGCAGCCAAGGACTAGAAGAGACCCAGTACTTC.

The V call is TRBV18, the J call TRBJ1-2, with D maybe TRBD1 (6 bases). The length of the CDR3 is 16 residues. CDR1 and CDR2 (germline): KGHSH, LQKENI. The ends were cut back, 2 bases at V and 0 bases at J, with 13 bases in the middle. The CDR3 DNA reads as TGTGCCAGCTCACCAGTCGGGACACCAACTAACTATGGCTACACCTTC. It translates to CASSPVGTPTNYGYTF.

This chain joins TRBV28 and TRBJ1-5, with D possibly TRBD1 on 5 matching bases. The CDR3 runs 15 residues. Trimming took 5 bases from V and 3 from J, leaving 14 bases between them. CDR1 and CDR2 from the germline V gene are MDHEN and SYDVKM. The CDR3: CASSTGQTTNQPQHF. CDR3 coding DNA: TGTGCCAGCAGTACCGGACAAACGACCAATCAGCCCCAGCATTTT.

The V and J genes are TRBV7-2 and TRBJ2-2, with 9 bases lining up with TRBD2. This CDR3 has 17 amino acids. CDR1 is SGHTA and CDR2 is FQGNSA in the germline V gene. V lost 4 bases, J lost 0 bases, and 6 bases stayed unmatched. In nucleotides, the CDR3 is TGTGCCAGCAGCTCCCGACTAGCGGACTCGAACACCGGGGAGCTGTTTTTT. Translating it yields CASSSRLADSNTGELFF.

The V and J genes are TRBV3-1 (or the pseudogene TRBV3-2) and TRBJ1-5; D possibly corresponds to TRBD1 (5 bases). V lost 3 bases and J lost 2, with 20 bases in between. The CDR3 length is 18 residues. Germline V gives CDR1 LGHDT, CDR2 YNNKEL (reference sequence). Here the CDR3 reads CASSHMTELRMGNQPQHF. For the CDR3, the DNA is TGTGCCAGCAGCCACATGACAGAGCTAAGGATGGGCAATCAGCCCCAGCATTTT.

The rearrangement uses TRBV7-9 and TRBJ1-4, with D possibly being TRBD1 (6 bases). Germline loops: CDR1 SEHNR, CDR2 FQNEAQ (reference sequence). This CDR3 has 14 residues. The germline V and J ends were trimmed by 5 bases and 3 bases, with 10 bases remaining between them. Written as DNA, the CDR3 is TGTGCCAGCAGCGCAGGGGCCCCTAATGAAAAACTGTTTTTT. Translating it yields CASSAGAPNEKLFF. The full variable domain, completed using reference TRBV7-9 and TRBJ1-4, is DTGVSQNPRHKITKRGQNVTFRCDPISEHNRLYWYRQTLGQGPEFLTYFQNEAQLEKSRLLSDRFSAERPKGSFSTLEIQRTEQGDSAMYLCASSAGAPNEKLFFGSGTQLSVL.

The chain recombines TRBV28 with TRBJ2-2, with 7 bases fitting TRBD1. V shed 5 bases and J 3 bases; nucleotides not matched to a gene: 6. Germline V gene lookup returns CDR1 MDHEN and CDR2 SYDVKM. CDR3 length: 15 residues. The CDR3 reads CASSGGQWDTGELFF. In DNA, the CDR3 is TGTGCCAGCAGTGGGGGACAGTGGGACACCGGGGAGCTGTTTTTT.

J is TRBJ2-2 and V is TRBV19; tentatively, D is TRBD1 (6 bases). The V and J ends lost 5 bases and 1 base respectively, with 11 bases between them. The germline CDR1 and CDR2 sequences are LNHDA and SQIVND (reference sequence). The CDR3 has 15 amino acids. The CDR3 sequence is CASSQPGQNTGELFF. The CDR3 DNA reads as TGTGCCAGTAGTCAACCGGGACAGAACACCGGGGAGCTGTTTTTT.

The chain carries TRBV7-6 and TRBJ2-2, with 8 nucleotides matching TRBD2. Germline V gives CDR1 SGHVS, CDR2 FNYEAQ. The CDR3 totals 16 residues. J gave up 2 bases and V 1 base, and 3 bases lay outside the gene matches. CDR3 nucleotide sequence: TGTGCCAGCAGCTTAGGACGGGGGGGAAACACCGGGGAGCTGTTTTTT. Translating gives CASSLGRGGNTGELFF.

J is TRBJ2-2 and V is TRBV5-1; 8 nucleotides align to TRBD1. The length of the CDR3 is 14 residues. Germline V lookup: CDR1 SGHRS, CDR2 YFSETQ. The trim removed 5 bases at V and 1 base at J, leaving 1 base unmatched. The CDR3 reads CASRGTGNTGELFF. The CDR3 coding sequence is TGCGCCAGCAGAGGGACAGGGAACACCGGGGAGCTGTTTTTT.

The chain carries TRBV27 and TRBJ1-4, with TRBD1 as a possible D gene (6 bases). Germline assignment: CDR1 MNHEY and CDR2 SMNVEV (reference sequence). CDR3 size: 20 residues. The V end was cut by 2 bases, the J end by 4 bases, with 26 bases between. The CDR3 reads CASSLRFTGWTDTDNEKLFF. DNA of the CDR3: TGTGCCAGCAGTTTAAGATTTACGGGGTGGACAGATACTGATAATGAAAAACTGTTTTTT.

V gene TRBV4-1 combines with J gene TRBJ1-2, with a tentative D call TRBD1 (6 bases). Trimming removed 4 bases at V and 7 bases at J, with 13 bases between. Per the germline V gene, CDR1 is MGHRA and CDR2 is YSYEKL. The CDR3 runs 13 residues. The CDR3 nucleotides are TGCGCCAGCAGCCGCAACGACAGGACTGGCTACACCTTC. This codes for CASSRNDRTGYTF.

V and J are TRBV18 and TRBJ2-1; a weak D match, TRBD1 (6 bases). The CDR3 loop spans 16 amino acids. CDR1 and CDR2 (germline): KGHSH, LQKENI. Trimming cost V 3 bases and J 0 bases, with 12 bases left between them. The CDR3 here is CASSPRTDSSYNEQFF. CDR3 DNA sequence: TGTGCCAGCTCACCCCGGACAGACAGCTCCTACAATGAGCAGTTCTTC.

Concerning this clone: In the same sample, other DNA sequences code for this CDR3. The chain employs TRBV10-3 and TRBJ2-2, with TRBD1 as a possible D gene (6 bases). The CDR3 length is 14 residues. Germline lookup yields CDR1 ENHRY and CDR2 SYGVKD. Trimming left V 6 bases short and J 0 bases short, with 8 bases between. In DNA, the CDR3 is TGTGCCATCAGGGACAGCCCGAACACCGGGGAGCTGTTTTTT. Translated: CAIRDSPNTGELFF.